This entry features one T cell receptor (beta chain) sequence. The antigen is not known. Germline CDR1 SGHTA, CDR2 FQGNSA. The CDR3 spans 12 residues. V lost 6 bases to trimming and J lost 2 bases, with 7 bases between them. Amplification by 5'RACE using constant-segment primers produced TCR alpha and TCR beta cDNA libraries that carried sample barcodes and UMIs. Via MiXCR, TCRdb re-called the 5' RACE reads, giving one row per CDR3 protein. The sample has some 310,000 distinct CDR3 sequences, 20% to 25% seen once. This entry comes from a study of T-cell memory formation after mild COVID-19. Study results and limitations: Pre-infection memory already had some responding clones, implying cross-reactive memory joined.

V usage is TRBV7-2 and J usage is TRBJ2-5, with D tentatively TRBD2 (5 bases). What was sequenced was PBMCs or a T cell subset sorted from them (not recorded which). The source of this sequence is a young man who had mild COVID-19 (a few samples of this study predate the infection). Cell type and time point are not known. The CDR3: CASREVQETQYF. In nucleotides, the CDR3 is TGTGCCAGCAGGGAGGTACAAGAGACCCAGTACTTC.